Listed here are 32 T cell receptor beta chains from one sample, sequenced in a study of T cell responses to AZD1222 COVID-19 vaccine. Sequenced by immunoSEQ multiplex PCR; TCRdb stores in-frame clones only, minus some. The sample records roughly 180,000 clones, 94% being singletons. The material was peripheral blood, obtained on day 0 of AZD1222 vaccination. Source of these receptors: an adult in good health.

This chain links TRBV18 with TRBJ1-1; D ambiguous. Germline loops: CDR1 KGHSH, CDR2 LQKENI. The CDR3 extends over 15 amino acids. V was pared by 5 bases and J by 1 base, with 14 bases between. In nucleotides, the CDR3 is TGTGCCAGCTCAGAACTACTGAATCCGAACACTGAAGCTTTCTTT. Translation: CASSELLNPNTEAFF.

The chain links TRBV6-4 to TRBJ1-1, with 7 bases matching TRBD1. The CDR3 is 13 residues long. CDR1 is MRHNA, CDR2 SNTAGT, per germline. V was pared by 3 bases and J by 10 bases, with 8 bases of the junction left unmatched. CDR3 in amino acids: CASSEEEGARAFF. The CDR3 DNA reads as TGTGCCAGCAGTGAGGAGGAGGGGGCGAGAGCTTTCTTT.

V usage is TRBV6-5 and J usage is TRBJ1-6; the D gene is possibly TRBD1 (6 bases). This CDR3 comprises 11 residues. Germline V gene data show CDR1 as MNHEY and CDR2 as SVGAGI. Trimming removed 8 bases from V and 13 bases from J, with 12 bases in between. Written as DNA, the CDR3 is TGTGCCAGCCTGACGACAGGCCCCCTCCACTTT. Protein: CASLTTGPLHF.

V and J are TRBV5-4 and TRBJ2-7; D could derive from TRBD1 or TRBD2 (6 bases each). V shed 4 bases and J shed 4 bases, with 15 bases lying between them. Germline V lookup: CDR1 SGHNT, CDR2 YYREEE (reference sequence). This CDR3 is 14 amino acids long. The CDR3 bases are TGTGCCAGCAGCCCTAATCTAGGGGGGTACGAGCAGTACTTC. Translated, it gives CASSPNLGGYEQYF.

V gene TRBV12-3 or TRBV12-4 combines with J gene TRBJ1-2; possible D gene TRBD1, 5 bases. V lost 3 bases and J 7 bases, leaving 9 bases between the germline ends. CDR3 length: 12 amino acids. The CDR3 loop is CASSLTVFGYTF. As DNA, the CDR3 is TGTGCCAGCAGTTTGACAGTCTTTGGCTACACCTTC.

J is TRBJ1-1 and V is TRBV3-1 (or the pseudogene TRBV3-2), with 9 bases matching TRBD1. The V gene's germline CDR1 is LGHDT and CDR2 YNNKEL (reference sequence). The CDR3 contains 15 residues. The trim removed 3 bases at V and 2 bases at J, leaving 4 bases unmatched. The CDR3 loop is CASSHRGQGNTEAFF. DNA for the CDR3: TGTGCCAGCAGCCATAGGGGACAGGGTAACACTGAAGCTTTCTTT.

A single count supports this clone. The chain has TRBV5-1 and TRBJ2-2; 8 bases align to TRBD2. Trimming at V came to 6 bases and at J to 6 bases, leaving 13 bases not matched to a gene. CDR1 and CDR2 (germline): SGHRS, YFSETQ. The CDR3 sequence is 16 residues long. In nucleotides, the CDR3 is TGCGCCAGCACCACGGGGGGGACCCAAACACCCGGGGAGCTGTTTTTT. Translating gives CASTTGGTQTPGELFF.

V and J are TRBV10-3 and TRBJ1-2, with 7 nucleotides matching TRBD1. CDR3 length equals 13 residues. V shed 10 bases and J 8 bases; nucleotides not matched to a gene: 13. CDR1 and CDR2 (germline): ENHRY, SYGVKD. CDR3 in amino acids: CASRQGSSFGYTF. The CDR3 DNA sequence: TGTGCCAGCAGACAGGGTTCGTCTTTCGGCTACACCTTC.

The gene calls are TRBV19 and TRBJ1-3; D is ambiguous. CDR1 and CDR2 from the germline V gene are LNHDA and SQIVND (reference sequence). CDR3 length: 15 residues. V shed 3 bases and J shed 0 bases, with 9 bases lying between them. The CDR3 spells CASSIRTVSGNTIYF. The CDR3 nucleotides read TGTGCCAGTAGTATTCGGACGGTCTCTGGAAACACCATATATTTT.

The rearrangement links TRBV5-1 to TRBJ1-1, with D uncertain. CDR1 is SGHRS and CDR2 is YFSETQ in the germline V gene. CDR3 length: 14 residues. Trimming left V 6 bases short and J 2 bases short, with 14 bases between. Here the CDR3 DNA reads TGCGCCAGCACGTTGGTGGATATCAACACTGAAGCTTTCTTT. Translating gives CASTLVDINTEAFF.

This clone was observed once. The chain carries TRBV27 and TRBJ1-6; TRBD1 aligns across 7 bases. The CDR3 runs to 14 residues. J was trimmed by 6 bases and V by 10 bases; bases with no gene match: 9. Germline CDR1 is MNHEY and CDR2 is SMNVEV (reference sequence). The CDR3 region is CATQGSRSNSPLHF. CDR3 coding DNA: TGTGCCACACAGGGGTCCAGGAGTAATTCACCCCTCCACTTT.

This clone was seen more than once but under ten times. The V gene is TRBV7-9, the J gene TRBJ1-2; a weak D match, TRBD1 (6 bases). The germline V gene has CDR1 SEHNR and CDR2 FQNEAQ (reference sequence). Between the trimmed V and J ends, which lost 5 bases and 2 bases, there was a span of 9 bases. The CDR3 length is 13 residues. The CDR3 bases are TGTGCCAGCAGCCAGGACAGAAACTATGGCTACACCTTC. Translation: CASSQDRNYGYTF.

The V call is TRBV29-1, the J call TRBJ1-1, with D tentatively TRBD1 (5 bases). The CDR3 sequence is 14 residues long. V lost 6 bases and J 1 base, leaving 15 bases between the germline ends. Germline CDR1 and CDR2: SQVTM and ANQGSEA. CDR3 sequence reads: CSVARGGQNTEAFF. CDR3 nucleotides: TGCAGCGTGGCTAGGGGAGGGCAGAACACTGAAGCTTTCTTT.

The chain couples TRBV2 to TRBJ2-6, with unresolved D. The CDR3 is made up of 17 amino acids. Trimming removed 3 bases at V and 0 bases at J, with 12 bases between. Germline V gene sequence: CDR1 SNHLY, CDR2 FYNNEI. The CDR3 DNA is TGTGCCAGCAGTGACCGCGGACCCGCCTCTGGGGCCAACGTCCTGACTTTC. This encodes CASSDRGPASGANVLTF.

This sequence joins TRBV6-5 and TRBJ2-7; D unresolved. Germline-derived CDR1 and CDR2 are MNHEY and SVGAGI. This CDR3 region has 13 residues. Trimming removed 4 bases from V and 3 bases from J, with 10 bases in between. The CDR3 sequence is CASSSELIYEQYF. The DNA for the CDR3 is TGTGCCAGCAGTTCTGAGTTGATCTACGAGCAGTACTTC.

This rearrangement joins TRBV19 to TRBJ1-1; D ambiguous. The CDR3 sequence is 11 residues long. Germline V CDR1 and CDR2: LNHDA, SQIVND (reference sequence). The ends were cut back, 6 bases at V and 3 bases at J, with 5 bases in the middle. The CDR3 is CASSHYTEAFF. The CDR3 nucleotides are TGTGCCAGTAGCCATTACACTGAAGCTTTCTTT.

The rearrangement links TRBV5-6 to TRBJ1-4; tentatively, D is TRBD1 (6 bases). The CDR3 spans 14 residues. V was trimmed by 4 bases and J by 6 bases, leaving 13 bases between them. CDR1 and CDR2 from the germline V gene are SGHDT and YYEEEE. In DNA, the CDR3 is TGTGCCAGCAGCCTACAGGGCATCGATGAAAAACTGTTTTTT. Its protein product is CASSLQGIDEKLFF.

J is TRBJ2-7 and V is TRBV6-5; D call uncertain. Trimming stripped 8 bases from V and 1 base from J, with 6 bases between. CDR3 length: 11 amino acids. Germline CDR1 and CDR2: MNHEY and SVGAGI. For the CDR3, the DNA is TGTGCCAGCTCGCGATCCTACGAGCAGTACTTC. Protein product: CASSRSYEQYF.

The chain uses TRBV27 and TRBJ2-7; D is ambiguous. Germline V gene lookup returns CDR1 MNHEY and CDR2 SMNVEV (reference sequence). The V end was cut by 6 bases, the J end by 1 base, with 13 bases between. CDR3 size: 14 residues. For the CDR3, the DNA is TGTGCCAGCAGAAGGGCCCAGTTATCCTACGAGCAGTACTTC. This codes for CASRRAQLSYEQYF.

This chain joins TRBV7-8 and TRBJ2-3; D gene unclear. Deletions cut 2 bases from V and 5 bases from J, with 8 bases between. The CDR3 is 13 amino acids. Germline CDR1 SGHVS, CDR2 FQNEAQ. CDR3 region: CASSLPRLDTQYF. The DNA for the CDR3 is TGTGCCAGCAGCTTACCTCGACTAGATACGCAGTATTTT.

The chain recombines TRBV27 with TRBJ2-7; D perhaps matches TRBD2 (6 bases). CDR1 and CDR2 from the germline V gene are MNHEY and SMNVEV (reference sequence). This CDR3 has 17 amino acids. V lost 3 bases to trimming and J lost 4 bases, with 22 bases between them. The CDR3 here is CASSFGPGLLGGYEQYF. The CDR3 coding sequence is TGTGCCAGCAGTTTTGGGCCAGGACTTCTCGGGGGTTACGAGCAGTACTTC.

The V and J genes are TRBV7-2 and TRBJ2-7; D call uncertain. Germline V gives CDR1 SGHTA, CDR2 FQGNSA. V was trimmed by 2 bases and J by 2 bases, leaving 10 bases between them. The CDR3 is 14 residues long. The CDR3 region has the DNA TGTGCCAGCAGCTTAACAAATTCACCCTACGAGCAGTACTTC. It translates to CASSLTNSPYEQYF.

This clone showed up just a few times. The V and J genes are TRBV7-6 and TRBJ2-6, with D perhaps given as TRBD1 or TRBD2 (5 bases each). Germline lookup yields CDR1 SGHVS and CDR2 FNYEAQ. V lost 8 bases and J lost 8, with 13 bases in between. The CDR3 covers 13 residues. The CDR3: CASRRGATNVLTF. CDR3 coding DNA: TGTGCCAGCCGGAGAGGGGCTACCAACGTCCTGACTTTC.

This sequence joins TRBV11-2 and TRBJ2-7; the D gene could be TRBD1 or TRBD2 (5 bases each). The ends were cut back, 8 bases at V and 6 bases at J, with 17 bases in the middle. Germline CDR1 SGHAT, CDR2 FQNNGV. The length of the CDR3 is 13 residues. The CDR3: CASGWGSPSEQYF. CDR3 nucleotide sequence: TGTGCCAGCGGATGGGGGAGTCCCTCCGAGCAGTACTTC.

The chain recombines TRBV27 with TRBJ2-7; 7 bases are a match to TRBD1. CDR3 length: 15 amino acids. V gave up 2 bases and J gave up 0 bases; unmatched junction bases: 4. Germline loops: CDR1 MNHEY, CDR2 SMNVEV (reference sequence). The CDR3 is CASSLRQGLSYEQYF. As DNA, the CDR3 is TGTGCCAGCAGTTTACGACAGGGCCTCTCCTACGAGCAGTACTTC.

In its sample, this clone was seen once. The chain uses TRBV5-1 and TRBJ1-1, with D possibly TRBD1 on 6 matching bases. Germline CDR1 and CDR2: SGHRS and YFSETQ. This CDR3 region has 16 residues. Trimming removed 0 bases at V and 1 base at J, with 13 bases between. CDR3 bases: TGCGCCAGCAGCTTGGCGGCAGGGGCAGGGAACACTGAAGCTTTCTTT. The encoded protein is CASSLAAGAGNTEAFF.

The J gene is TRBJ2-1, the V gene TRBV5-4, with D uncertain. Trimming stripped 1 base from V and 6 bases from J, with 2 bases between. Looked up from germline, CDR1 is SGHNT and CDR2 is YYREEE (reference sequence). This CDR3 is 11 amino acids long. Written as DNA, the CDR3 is TGTGCCAGCAGCTTGCCCAATGAGCAGTTCTTC. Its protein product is CASSLPNEQFF.

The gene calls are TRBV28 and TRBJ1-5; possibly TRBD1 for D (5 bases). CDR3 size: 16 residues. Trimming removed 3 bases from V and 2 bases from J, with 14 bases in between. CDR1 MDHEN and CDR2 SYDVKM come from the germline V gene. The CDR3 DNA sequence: TGTGCCAGCAGTTTGAGGGGAATTAGTGGCAATCAGCCCCAGCATTTT. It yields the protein CASSLRGISGNQPQHF.

The CDR3 nucleotides read TGCGCCAGCAGCTTGGCCTCCGGCCGAGACGAGCAGTACTTC. This translates into CASSLASGRDEQYF. The chain links TRBV5-1 to TRBJ2-7; D call uncertain. Trimming pared 0 bases from V and 5 bases from J, leaving 12 bases between. CDR1 is SGHRS and CDR2 is YFSETQ in the germline V gene. This CDR3 region has 14 residues.

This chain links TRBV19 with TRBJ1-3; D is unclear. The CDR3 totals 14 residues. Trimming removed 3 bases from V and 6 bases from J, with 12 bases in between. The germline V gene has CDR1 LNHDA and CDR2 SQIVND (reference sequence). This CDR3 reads CASSIADWPNTIYF. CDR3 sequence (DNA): TGTGCCAGTAGTATCGCGGACTGGCCAAACACCATATATTTT.

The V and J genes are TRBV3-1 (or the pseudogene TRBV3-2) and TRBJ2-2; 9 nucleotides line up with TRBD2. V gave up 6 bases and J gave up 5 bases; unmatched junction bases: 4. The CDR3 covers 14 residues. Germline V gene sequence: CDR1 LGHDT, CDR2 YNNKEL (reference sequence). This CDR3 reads CASSLSGRTGELFF. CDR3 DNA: TGTGCCAGCAGTCTTAGCGGGAGAACCGGGGAGCTGTTTTTT.

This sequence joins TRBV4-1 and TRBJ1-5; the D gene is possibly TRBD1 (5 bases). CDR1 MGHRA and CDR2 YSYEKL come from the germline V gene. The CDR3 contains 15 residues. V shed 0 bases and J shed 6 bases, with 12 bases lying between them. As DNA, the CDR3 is TGCGCCAGCAGCCAAGAGTTAAGGGACGGTCAGCCCCAGCATTTT. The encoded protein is CASSQELRDGQPQHF.